Listed here are 16 T cell receptor beta chains from one sample, sequenced in a study of PD-1 blockade in mismatch repair-deficient tumors. The method was immunoSEQ multiplex PCR; TCRdb's version includes in-frame clones alone and lacks a portion of them. The sample shows roughly 16,000 clones, around 82% of them seen only once. Specimen: PBMCs, collected 4 weeks after starting pembrolizumab. These receptors were obtained from an adult with mismatch repair-deficient cancer.

V and J are TRBV28 and TRBJ1-4; 7 nucleotides agree with TRBD1. Trimming cost V 2 bases and J 5 bases; bases outside gene matches: 2. This CDR3 has 14 residues. Germline lookup yields CDR1 MDHEN and CDR2 SYDVKM. The CDR3 loop is CASSLPGQNEKLFF. The CDR3 DNA reads TGTGCCAGCAGTTTACCGGGACAGAATGAAAAACTGTTTTTT. Combining the CDR3 with reference TRBV28 and TRBJ1-4 gives the whole variable domain DVKVTQSSRYLVKRTGEKVFLECVQDMDHENMFWYRQDPGLGLRLIYFSYDVKMKEKGDIPEGYSVSREKKERFSLILESASTNQTSMYLCASSLPGQNEKLFFGSGTQLSVL.

The CDR3 reads CASSGRTDNEQFF. The DNA for the CDR3 is TGCGCCAGCAGCGGGAGGACCGACAATGAGCAGTTCTTC. The chain recombines TRBV5-1 with TRBJ2-1; tentative D call: TRBD2 (6 bases). Germline CDR1 is SGHRS and CDR2 is YFSETQ. CDR3 size: 13 residues. V was clipped by 4 bases and J by 5 bases, with 10 bases between them. The variable domain in full, completed from reference TRBV5-1 and TRBJ2-1, reads KAGVTQTPRYLIKTRGQQVTLSCSPISGHRSVSWYQQTPGQGLQFLFEYFSETQRNKGNFPGRFSGRQFSNSRSEMNVSTLELGDSALYLCASSGRTDNEQFFGPGTRLTVL.

The CDR3 loop is CSVHRDRGYNEQFF. CDR3 DNA: TGCAGCGTTCACCGGGACAGGGGTTACAATGAGCAGTTCTTC. This chain joins TRBV29-1 and TRBJ2-1, with 10 bases lining up with TRBD1. Germline-derived CDR1 and CDR2 are SQVTM and ANQGSEA. The CDR3 spans 14 residues. V lost 5 bases, J lost 4 bases, and 5 bases stayed unmatched.

The chain has TRBV27 and TRBJ1-2, with 7 bases matching TRBD1. The CDR3 is made up of 14 amino acids. Germline lookup yields CDR1 MNHEY and CDR2 SMNVEV (reference sequence). With V trimmed by 3 bases and J by 5 bases, 6 bases remained unmatched. CDR3 coding DNA: TGTGCCAGCAGTTTCACAGGGGCCGGGTATGGCTACACCTTC. It codes for CASSFTGAGYGYTF.

This clone was picked up a small number of times. The chain links TRBV27 to TRBJ2-7; tentative D call: TRBD1 (5 bases). CDR1 MNHEY and CDR2 SMNVEV come from the germline V gene (reference sequence). The V end was cut by 1 base, the J end by 3 bases, with 7 bases between. The CDR3 extends over 13 amino acids. CDR3 bases: TGTGCCAGCAGTTTATGGGGCAGCTACGAGCAGTACTTC. This codes for CASSLWGSYEQYF.

This chain connects TRBV5-1 to TRBJ2-5, with 12 positions matching TRBD2. CDR1 is SGHRS and CDR2 is YFSETQ in the germline V gene. After removal of 0 bases from V and 4 bases from J, the junction contained 4 bases not matched to a gene. This CDR3 is built from 16 residues. CDR3 amino acids: CASSLATSGSVETQYF. The CDR3 DNA is TGCGCCAGCAGCTTGGCGACTAGCGGGAGTGTAGAGACCCAGTACTTC.

The rearrangement links TRBV7-9 to TRBJ1-6, with 10 bases that match TRBD1. V dropped 4 bases and J dropped 10; count of bases not matched to a gene: 7. Germline lookup yields CDR1 SEHNR and CDR2 FQNEAQ (reference sequence). The CDR3 sequence is 15 residues long. The CDR3 bases are TGTGCCAGCAGCTCTCCCGGGACAGGGGAATCACCCCTCCACTTT. Translating gives CASSSPGTGESPLHF. Combining the CDR3 with reference TRBV7-9 and TRBJ1-6 gives the whole variable domain DTGVSQNPRHKITKRGQNVTFRCDPISEHNRLYWYRQTLGQGPEFLTYFQNEAQLEKSRLLSDRFSAERPKGSFSTLEIQRTEQGDSAMYLCASSSPGTGESPLHFGNGTRLTVT.

V usage is TRBV2 and J usage is TRBJ2-5, with TRBD2 as a possible D gene (6 bases). CDR3 size: 14 residues. V was shortened by 3 bases and J by 2 bases, with 10 bases between the two germline ends. CDR1 SNHLY and CDR2 FYNNEI come from the germline V gene. CDR3 protein: CASSDRGRQETQYF. The CDR3 nucleotides are TGTGCCAGCAGTGATCGGGGGAGACAAGAGACCCAGTACTTC.

V and J are TRBV5-1 and TRBJ2-1; no clear D. The length of the CDR3 is 13 residues. The V gene's germline CDR1 is SGHRS and CDR2 YFSETQ. Trimming took off 4 bases at V and 8 bases at J, with 13 bases between the two ends. In nucleotides, the CDR3 is TGCGCCAGCAGCACGACTCCCCTGGATGAGCAGTTCTTC. Protein: CASSTTPLDEQFF.

This clone has a single count. The rearrangement links TRBV15 to TRBJ2-1; D is perhaps TRBD1 (5 bases). This CDR3 is built from 15 residues. V gave up 1 base and J gave up 1 base, with 8 bases separating them. The germline CDR1 and CDR2 sequences are LNHNV and YYDKDF (reference sequence). The CDR3 sequence is CATSRARQSYNEQFF. The CDR3 nucleotides are TGTGCCACCAGCAGAGCGAGACAGTCCTACAATGAGCAGTTCTTC.

The chain uses TRBV4-1 and TRBJ1-1; D is perhaps TRBD1 (5 bases). Trimming pared 0 bases from V and 1 base from J, leaving 12 bases between. Per germline, CDR1 MGHRA and CDR2 YSYEKL. This CDR3 spans 16 amino acids. The CDR3 protein is CASSQEANRQNTEAFF. DNA of the CDR3: TGCGCCAGCAGCCAAGAGGCTAACAGGCAGAACACTGAAGCTTTCTTT.

The rearrangement uses TRBV2 and TRBJ2-5; TRBD2 aligns across 7 bases. V lost 4 bases, J lost 4 bases, and 6 bases stayed unmatched. Germline CDR1 reads SNHLY; CDR2 reads FYNNEI. This CDR3 has 14 amino acids. CDR3 residues: CASSGGSARETQYF. The CDR3 nucleotides are TGTGCCAGCAGTGGCGGGAGTGCCAGAGAGACCCAGTACTTC.

This clone was counted between two and nine times. The rearrangement uses TRBV5-1 and TRBJ2-1, with 11 bases lining up with TRBD2. This CDR3 comprises 16 residues. Germline V lookup: CDR1 SGHRS, CDR2 YFSETQ. J gave up 9 bases and V 0 bases, and 8 bases lay outside the gene matches. The CDR3 loop is CASSLEASGRWGEQFF. The CDR3 DNA follows: TGCGCCAGCAGCTTGGAGGCTAGCGGGAGGTGGGGTGAGCAGTTCTTC. The full variable domain, rest sourced from reference TRBV5-1 and TRBJ2-1, is KAGVTQTPRYLIKTRGQQVTLSCSPISGHRSVSWYQQTPGQGLQFLFEYFSETQRNKGNFPGRFSGRQFSNSRSEMNVSTLELGDSALYLCASSLEASGRWGEQFFGPGTRLTVL.

The rearrangement uses TRBV6-5 and TRBJ2-7, with 10 nucleotides matching TRBD2. V lost 7 bases, J lost 5 bases, and 2 bases stayed unmatched. Germline-derived CDR1 and CDR2 are MNHEY and SVGAGI. The CDR3 is 12 amino acids. As DNA, the CDR3 is TGTGCCAGCAAGGGACTAGCGAACGAGCAGTACTTC. This encodes CASKGLANEQYF.

This chain uses TRBV6-5 with TRBJ1-1; a possible D gene is TRBD1 (5 bases). Germline V CDR1 and CDR2: MNHEY, SVGAGI. The V and J ends lost 4 bases and 2 bases respectively, with 14 bases between them. The length of the CDR3 is 15 residues. The CDR3 DNA reads TGTGCCAGCAGTTTTCAAGACAGTACTAACACTGAAGCTTTCTTT. It is translated as CASSFQDSTNTEAFF.

The J gene is TRBJ2-3, the V gene TRBV18; tentatively, D is TRBD2 (7 bases). From germline, CDR1 is KGHSH and CDR2 LQKENI. The CDR3 runs 13 residues. The V end was cut by 6 bases, the J end by 5 bases, with 12 bases between. CDR3 in amino acids: CASSAGEGDTQYF. The CDR3 DNA sequence: TGTGCCAGCTCGGCAGGGGAGGGAGATACGCAGTATTTT.